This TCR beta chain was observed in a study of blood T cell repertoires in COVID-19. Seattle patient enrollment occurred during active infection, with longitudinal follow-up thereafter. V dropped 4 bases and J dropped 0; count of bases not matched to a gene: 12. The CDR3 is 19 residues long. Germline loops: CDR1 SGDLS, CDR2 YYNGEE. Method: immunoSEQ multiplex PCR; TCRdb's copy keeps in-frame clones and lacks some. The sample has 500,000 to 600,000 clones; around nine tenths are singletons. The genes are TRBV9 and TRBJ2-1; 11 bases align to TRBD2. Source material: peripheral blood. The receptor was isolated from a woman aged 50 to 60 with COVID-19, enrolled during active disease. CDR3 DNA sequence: TGTGCCAGCAGCTGGATTAGCGGGGGGGCGGCAAGCTCCTACAATGAGCAGTTCTTC. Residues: CASSWISGGAASSYNEQFF.